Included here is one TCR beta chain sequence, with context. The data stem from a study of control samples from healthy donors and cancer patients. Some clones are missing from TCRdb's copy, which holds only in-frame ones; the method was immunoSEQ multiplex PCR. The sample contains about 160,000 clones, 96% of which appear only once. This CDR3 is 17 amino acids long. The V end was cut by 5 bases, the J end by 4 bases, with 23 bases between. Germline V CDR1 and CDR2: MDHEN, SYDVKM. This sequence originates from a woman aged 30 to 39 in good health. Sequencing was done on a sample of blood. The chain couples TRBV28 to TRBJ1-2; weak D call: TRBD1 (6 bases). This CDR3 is CASSHRELRSLIYGYTF. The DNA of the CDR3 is TGTGCCAGCAGTCACAGGGAGCTAAGGAGCCTTATCTATGGCTACACCTTC.